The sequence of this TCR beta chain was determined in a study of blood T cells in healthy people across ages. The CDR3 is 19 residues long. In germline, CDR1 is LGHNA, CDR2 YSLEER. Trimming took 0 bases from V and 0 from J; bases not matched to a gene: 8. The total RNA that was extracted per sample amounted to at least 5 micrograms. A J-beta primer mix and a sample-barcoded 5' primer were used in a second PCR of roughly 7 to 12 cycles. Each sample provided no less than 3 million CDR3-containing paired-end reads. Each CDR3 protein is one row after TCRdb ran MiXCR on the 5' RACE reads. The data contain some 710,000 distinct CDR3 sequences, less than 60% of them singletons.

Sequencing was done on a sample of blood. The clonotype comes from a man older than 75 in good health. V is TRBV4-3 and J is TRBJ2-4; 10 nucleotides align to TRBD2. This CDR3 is CASSQEPSGSLLAKNIQYF. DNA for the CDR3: TGCGCCAGCAGCCAAGAACCTAGCGGGAGTCTTCTAGCCAAAAACATTCAGTACTTC.